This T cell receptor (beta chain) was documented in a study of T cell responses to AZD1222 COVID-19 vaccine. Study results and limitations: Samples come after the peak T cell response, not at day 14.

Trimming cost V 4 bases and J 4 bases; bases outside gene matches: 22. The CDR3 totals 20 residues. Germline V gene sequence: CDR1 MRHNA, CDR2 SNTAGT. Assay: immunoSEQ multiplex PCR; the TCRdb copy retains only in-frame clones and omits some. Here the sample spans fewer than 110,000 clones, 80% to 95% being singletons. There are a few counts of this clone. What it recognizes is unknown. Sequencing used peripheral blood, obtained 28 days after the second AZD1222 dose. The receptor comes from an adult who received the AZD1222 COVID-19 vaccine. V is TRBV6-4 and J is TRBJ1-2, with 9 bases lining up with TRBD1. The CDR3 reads CASSVPPGKTGTGLIYGYTF. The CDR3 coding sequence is TGTGCCAGCAGTGTACCCCCGGGTAAGACCGGGACAGGGCTAATCTATGGCTACACCTTC.